These T cell receptor beta chains were read from a single sample in a study of vaccination effects on CD4 cells after COVID-19. Here immunoSEQ multiplex PCR was the method, and the copy in TCRdb shows in-frame clones only, minus some. The sample lists some 30,000 clones, approximately 72% occurring once. What these receptors recognize is not known. Sequencing used CD4+ T cells from PBMCs cultured with a peptide pool, obtained before COVID-19 vaccination. The receptors shown here come from a human donor who had a prior SARS-CoV-2 infection. Each CDR3 is given with its conserved first and last residue. D genes are given only for firm matches. Clone size appears in some rows only: once, few, many, or a class for an expanded clone.

D gene | clone size | J gene | V gene | CDR3 DNA | CDR3 protein
NA | NA | TRBJ2-5 | TRBV24-1 | TGTGCCACCGGTGGGGTTGAAGAGACCCAGTACTTC | CATGGVEETQYF
NA | NA | TRBJ2-1 | TRBV10-3 | TGTGCCATCAGTGAGGGCCTTACAAACAATGAGCAGTTCTTC | CAISEGLTNNEQFF
NA | NA | TRBJ2-6 | TRBV10-2 | TGCGCCAGCACTCCAGAGGGCCCTACCCTTTTCTCTGGGGCCAACGTCCTGACTTTC | CASTPEGPTLFSGANVLTF
NA | NA | TRBJ1-4 | TRBV14 | TGTGCCAGCAGCCAAGTCTGGGGATCTAATGAAAAACTGTTTTTT | CASSQVWGSNEKLFF
TRBD1 | NA | TRBJ1-1 | TRBV7-8 | TGTGCCAGCAGCTTGGACAGGGACACTGAAGCTTTCTTT | CASSLDRDTEAFF
TRBD1 | NA | TRBJ2-7 | TRBV5-1 | TGCGCCAGCAGCCCGAGCGGACAGGGGAGGACCTACGAGCAGTACTTC | CASSPSGQGRTYEQYF
NA | NA | TRBJ2-1 | TRBV11-3 | TGTGCCAGCAGCGGTACTTTGGGGAATGAGCAGTTCTTC | CASSGTLGNEQFF
NA | NA | TRBJ2-3 | TRBV15 | TGTGCCACCAGCAGAGGTGGTGCTTTCTTGATGATGGATACGCAGTATTTT | CATSRGGAFLMMDTQYF
NA | NA | TRBJ1-2 | TRBV6-5 | TGTGCCAGCAGACCCGGACTGGGGGTGTATGGCTACACCTTC | CASRPGLGVYGYTF
NA | NA | TRBJ2-2 | TRBV10-2 | TGCGCCAGCAGGTGGCAGGGGACTCGATATGAGCTGTTTTTT | CASRWQGTRYELFF
TRBD1 | few | TRBJ1-6 | TRBV6-5 | TGTGCCAGCAGCAGGGGGCTTTCACCCCTCCACTTT | CASSRGLSPLHF
NA | once | TRBJ2-7 | TRBV2 | TGTGCCAGCAGTGTAAACACGAACACCTACGAGCAGTACTTC | CASSVNTNTYEQYF
NA | NA | TRBJ2-7 | TRBV9 | TGTGCCAGCAGCGATGGGGTATTGGACGAGCAGTACTTC | CASSDGVLDEQYF
NA | NA | TRBJ1-1 | TRBV3-1/TRBV3-2 | TGTGCCAGCAGACCCCTTCAGGGTATAAACACTGAAGCTTTCTTT | CASRPLQGINTEAFF
TRBD2 | NA | TRBJ2-7 | TRBV2 | TGTGCCAGCAGTGAACAAGCGGGAGCCCCCGAGCAGTACTTC | CASSEQAGAPEQYF
TRBD2 | NA | TRBJ2-5 | TRBV2 | TGTGCCAGCAGTGAAGGGACTAGCCTTCTGGTGTGGTACCAAGAGACCCAGTACTTC | CASSEGTSLLVWYQETQYF
TRBD2 | NA | TRBJ2-3 | TRBV9 | TGTGCCAGCAGCCCCAGCGGGGGGGGTTCGGATACGCAGTATTTT | CASSPSGGGSDTQYF
NA | NA | TRBJ1-1 | TRBV7-2 | TGTGCCAGCAGCTTCGGGATGAACACTGAAGCTTTCTTT | CASSFGMNTEAFF
NA | NA | TRBJ2-7 | TRBV11-3 | TGTGCCAGCAGCAGGAGGAGCAGCTCCTACGAGCAGTACTTC | CASSRRSSSYEQYF
TRBD1 | NA | TRBJ2-7 | TRBV28 | TGTGCCAGCTCCGGACCCGGGACAGGGCGAAACGAGCAGTACTTC | CASSGPGTGRNEQYF
NA | few | TRBJ2-2 | TRBV2 | TGTGCCAGCAGTACCAACAGGGCCCCGAACACCGGGGAGCTGTTTTTT | CASSTNRAPNTGELFF
TRBD1 | few | TRBJ2-2 | TRBV19 | TGTGCCAGTAGTAAAAGGGACAGGGGGAACACCGGGGAGCTGTTTTTT | CASSKRDRGNTGELFF
NA | once | TRBJ2-6 | TRBV27 | TGTGCCAGCAGTCAATACGTCTTGGGGGCCAACGTCCTGACTTTC | CASSQYVLGANVLTF
NA | NA | TRBJ2-1 | TRBV7-9 | TGTGCCAGCAGCTTTCGTCCGAGCTCCTACAATGAGCAGTTCTTC | CASSFRPSSYNEQFF
NA | NA | TRBJ2-5 | TRBV7-9 | TGTGCCAGCAGCCGGACAGTTCAAGAGACCCAGTACTTC | CASSRTVQETQYF
TRBD2 | NA | TRBJ2-3 | TRBV18 | TGTGCCAGCTCACCACCGGATAGCGGGAGAGATACGCAGTATTTT | CASSPPDSGRDTQYF
TRBD1 | NA | TRBJ1-6 | TRBV5-1 | TGCGCCAGCAGCCTCGGGACAGGGTGGAGCTCCTATAATTCACCCCTCCACTTT | CASSLGTGWSSYNSPLHF
TRBD2 | NA | TRBJ2-3 | TRBV23-1 | TGCGCCAGCAGTCAATACGGACTAGCGGGGGACCGCCAAGGCCCAGATACGCAGTATTTT | CASSQYGLAGDRQGPDTQYF
NA | NA | TRBJ2-3 | TRBV5-1 | TGCGCCAGCAGCCTAGATCCCGGGACACCCATCGAGACGCAGTATTTT | CASSLDPGTPIETQYF
NA | NA | TRBJ2-1 | TRBV11-3 | TGTGCCAGCAGCTTACAGGGGTCCTACAATGAGCAGTTCTTC | CASSLQGSYNEQFF
NA | once | TRBJ2-5 | TRBV10-3 | TGTGCCGCCGGCCGGGACCCCCAAGAGACCCAGTACTTC | CAAGRDPQETQYF
NA | NA | TRBJ2-3 | TRBV11-2 | TGTGCCAGCAGCTTAGGACAGCAGGGAGATACGCAGTATTTT | CASSLGQQGDTQYF
TRBD1 | NA | TRBJ2-7 | TRBV2 | TGTGCCAGCAGTGATGTCGACAGGGCTTACTCCTACGAGCAGTACTTC | CASSDVDRAYSYEQYF
NA | NA | TRBJ1-1 | TRBV19 | TGTGCCAGTAGGTTGGAGGGGTTACTGGACACTGAAGCTTTCTTT | CASRLEGLLDTEAFF
NA | few | TRBJ2-7 | TRBV23-1 | TGCGCCAGCACCCCCGGGACAAAAGAACAGTACGAGCAGTACTTC | CASTPGTKEQYEQYF
NA | NA | TRBJ2-7 | TRBV4-3 | TGCGCCAGCAGCCAAGACTGGGGGGCAGAGGAGCAGTACTTC | CASSQDWGAEEQYF
NA | NA | TRBJ1-4 | TRBV29-1 | TGCAGCGTCGACAGTGGGTCTAATGAAAAACTGTTTTTT | CSVDSGSNEKLFF
NA | once | TRBJ1-1 | TRBV2 | TGTGCCAGCAGTGTTGGGGGGGCGGACACTGAAGCTTTCTTT | CASSVGGADTEAFF
NA | NA | TRBJ1-5 | TRBV10-3 | TGTGCCATCAGTGACCCGGGCCAGCCCGGTCAGCCCCAGCATTTT | CAISDPGQPGQPQHF
NA | NA | TRBJ1-4 | TRBV7-2 | TGTGCCAGCAGCTTAGTTGCAGGGGAGGAAAAACTGTTTTTT | CASSLVAGEEKLFF
NA | NA | TRBJ2-1 | TRBV9 | TGTGCCAGCAGCGCCCAACAGGGTATCCCCGATGAGCAGTTCTTC | CASSAQQGIPDEQFF
NA | NA | TRBJ2-5 | TRBV6-6 | TGTGCCAGCAGTCCTAGCGCTAGCTTCGTGATTTCGGAGACCCAGTACTTC | CASSPSASFVISETQYF
NA | few | TRBJ1-1 | TRBV18 | TGTGCCAGCTCACTCACAGCCAACACTGAAGCTTTCTTT | CASSLTANTEAFF
TRBD1 | NA | TRBJ1-1 | TRBV9 | TGTGCCAGCAACCCCTCGGGACAGACTAACACTGAAGCTTTCTTT | CASNPSGQTNTEAFF
TRBD2 | NA | TRBJ2-3 | TRBV11-2 | TGTGCCAGCAGCTTAGATAGCGGGGGGTGGCCAACGCAGTATTTT | CASSLDSGGWPTQYF
NA | NA | TRBJ2-7 | TRBV6-1 | TGTGCCAGCAGTGGTACCATAGGTAGTTGGCCCGAAGAGCAGTACTTC | CASSGTIGSWPEEQYF